The rows below give T cell receptor beta chains drawn from one sample of a study of beta chain features in type 1 diabetes. TCRdb's copy holds only in-frame clones and misses some; the assay was immunoSEQ multiplex PCR. The table has about 6,000 clones, around 74% seen once. Material: Tregs from blood. The receptors here all came from a man between 18 and 35 years old in good health. The CDR3 runs from the conserved cysteine through the conserved F or W.

j_call	v_call	cdr3_aa
TRBJ2-7	TRBV7-2	CASSPPGQPSEQYF
TRBJ2-7	TRBV7-9	CASSTTGYTYEQYF
TRBJ2-7	TRBV7-2	CASSLQGAPYYEQYF
TRBJ2-1	TRBV18	CASSPPGTSGGSYNEQFF
TRBJ2-2	TRBV18	CASSEQGTSTGELFF
TRBJ2-2	TRBV7-2	CASTLVLQGAAGELFF
TRBJ2-5	TRBV7-2	CASSSSETQYF
TRBJ2-4	TRBV29-1	CSVEGGKNIQYF
TRBJ2-4	TRBV5-1	CASRPGQIKNIQYF
TRBJ2-1	TRBV18	CASSPYDRAGSYNEQFF
TRBJ2-1	TRBV7-2	CASSAGTGFMYEQFF
TRBJ2-3	TRBV29-1	CSVSDSPDTQYF
TRBJ1-2	TRBV7-3	CASSDGGGYTF
TRBJ2-6	TRBV7-9	CASSSRGANVLTF
TRBJ1-2	TRBV5-4	CASSLRDSYGYTF
TRBJ1-4	TRBV6-1	CASSESQRTAEKLFF
TRBJ1-2	TRBV6-6	CASSYTGLSYGYTF
TRBJ2-3	TRBV2	CASSEAMGSGGRDTQYF
-	TRBV7-9	CASTSSGGAYEQYF
TRBJ1-1	TRBV6-1	CASSVRKQGNTEAFF
TRBJ1-2	TRBV28	CASSLDRVVGYTF
TRBJ2-7	TRBV7-9	CASSFTGGSYEQYF
TRBJ2-7	TRBV7-2	CASSSLGTGGAEQYF
TRBJ2-1	TRBV2	CASRDRGYYNEQFF
TRBJ1-1	TRBV5-1	CASSWGQANTEAFF
TRBJ1-2	TRBV5-1	CASSDGQANYGYTF